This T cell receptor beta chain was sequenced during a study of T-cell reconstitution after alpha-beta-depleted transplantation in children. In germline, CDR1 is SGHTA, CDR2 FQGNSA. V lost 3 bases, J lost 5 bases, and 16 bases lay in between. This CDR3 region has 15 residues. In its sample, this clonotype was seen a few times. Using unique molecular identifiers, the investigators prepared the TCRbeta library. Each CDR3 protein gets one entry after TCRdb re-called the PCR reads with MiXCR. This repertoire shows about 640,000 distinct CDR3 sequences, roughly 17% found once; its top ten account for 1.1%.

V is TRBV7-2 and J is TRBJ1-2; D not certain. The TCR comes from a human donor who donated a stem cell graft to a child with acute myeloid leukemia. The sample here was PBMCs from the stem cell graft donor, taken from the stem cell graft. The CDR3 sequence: CASSLPERALYGYTF. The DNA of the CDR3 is TGTGCCAGCAGCTTGCCGGAGAGGGCACTTTATGGCTACACCTTC.